One sample yielded the 28 T cell receptor beta chains listed below, sequenced in a study of response to subunit inactivated influenza vaccine. TCRdb re-called the RT-PCR reads through MiXCR, storing one row per CDR3 protein. The sample has fewer than 750,000 distinct CDR3 sequences, approximately 14% seen once. Here the sequenced sample was PBMCs from blood, taken 11 to 12 days after vaccination. The receptors shown here come from a man between 45 and 60 years old who received an inactivated influenza vaccine.

This chain joins TRBV5-1 and TRBJ2-6, with D uncertain. Trimming removed 6 bases at V and 2 bases at J, with 9 bases between. Germline V gives CDR1 SGHRS, CDR2 YFSETQ. This CDR3 has 14 residues. The CDR3 coding sequence is TGCGCCAGCACCATCCTCACTGGGGCCAACGTCCTGACTTTC. This gives the protein CASTILTGANVLTF.

A few counts support this clonotype. This chain joins TRBV11-1 and TRBJ2-7; 10 bases fit TRBD2. Germline CDR1 is SGHAT and CDR2 is FQDESV (reference sequence). V lost 1 base, J lost 4 bases, and 7 bases stayed unmatched. This CDR3 has 16 residues. DNA of the CDR3: TGTGCCAGCAGCTTAGTCGCTAGCGGGAGCTATTACGAGCAGTACTTC. It codes for CASSLVASGSYYEQYF.

The chain carries TRBV7-2 and TRBJ2-7, with 7 bases aligning to TRBD1. The CDR3 has 14 residues. CDR1 is SGHTA, CDR2 FQGNSA, per germline. Germline trimming cut 4 bases from V and 2 bases from J; bases unmatched to any gene: 5. This CDR3 reads CASSYSGTAYEQYF. The CDR3 nucleotides read TGTGCCAGCAGCTACTCCGGGACAGCCTACGAGCAGTACTTC.

This clonotype was observed a handful of times. The genes are TRBV15 and TRBJ2-3; 10 bases align to TRBD2. Germline trimming cut 8 bases from V and 4 bases from J; bases unmatched to any gene: 9. Germline assignment: CDR1 LNHNV and CDR2 YYDKDF (reference sequence). This CDR3 region has 15 residues. The CDR3 DNA sequence: TGTGCCACCGTGGGACAGCGGGGGGGAGCAGATACGCAGTATTTT. Residues: CATVGQRGGADTQYF.

This clonotype has just a few counts. The genes are TRBV10-3 and TRBJ1-2; D perhaps matches TRBD1 (5 bases). The CDR3 spans 14 residues. CDR1 and CDR2 from the germline V gene are ENHRY and SYGVKD. This CDR3 is CATVAGGRNYGYTF. In DNA form, the CDR3 reads TGTGCTACGGTCGCGGGGGGGAGGAACTATGGCTACACCTTC.

A remark on this clonotype: Relative to the germline gene, one junction end is altered; a read error may explain this. CDR3 bases: TGTGCCAGCGGGGGCGGGAAAGGCAATGAGCCCCAGCATTTT. Translation: CASGGGKGNEPQHF. The rearrangement links TRBV6-1 to TRBJ1-5, with D possibly TRBD1 on 6 matching bases. CDR3 length: 14 amino acids. CDR1 and CDR2 from the germline V gene are MNHNS and SASEGT.

V and J are TRBV29-1 and TRBJ1-5; D is ambiguous. This CDR3 spans 12 amino acids. V lost 4 bases to trimming and J lost 8 bases, with 12 bases between them. The germline V gene encodes CDR1 SQVTM and CDR2 ANQGSEA. The CDR3 sequence is CSVGMLGEPQHF. The DNA for the CDR3 is TGCAGCGTTGGCATGTTAGGAGAGCCCCAGCATTTT.

This clonotype was counted at least ten times. The chain joins TRBV28 to TRBJ2-3; 11 bases line up with TRBD1. Per the germline V gene, CDR1 is MDHEN and CDR2 is SYDVKM. CDR3 length equals 15 residues. V lost 7 bases and J lost 7; bases outside the gene matches: 10. CDR3 residues: CASNSEGQGVYTQYF. The CDR3 DNA reads as TGTGCCAGCAACTCGGAGGGACAGGGGGTTTATACGCAGTATTTT.

This clonotype was seen more than once but under ten times. J is TRBJ2-3 and V is TRBV20-1; 7 bases fit TRBD1. The ends lost 6 bases at V and 4 bases at J; junction bases unmatched: 10. This CDR3 contains 14 residues. Germline CDR1 DFQATT, CDR2 SNEGSKA (reference sequence). CDR3 sequence reads: CSAQTGKDPDTQYF. The CDR3 coding sequence is TGCAGTGCCCAGACAGGGAAAGATCCAGATACGCAGTATTTT.

The chain recombines TRBV7-3 with TRBJ2-3; D call uncertain. The V end lost 0 bases, the J end lost 2 bases, and 9 bases lay between the germline ends. The CDR3 consists of 15 residues. Germline V lookup: CDR1 SGHTA, CDR2 FQGTGA. CDR3 residues: CASSLTVSTTDTQYF. Written as DNA, the CDR3 is TGTGCCAGCAGCTTAACAGTCTCCACCACAGATACGCAGTATTTT.

This chain joins TRBV29-1 and TRBJ2-3, with D perhaps TRBD1 (6 bases). Per germline, CDR1 SQVTM and CDR2 ANQGSEA. The CDR3 loop spans 12 amino acids. The V and J ends lost 5 bases and 1 base respectively, with 7 bases between them. CDR3 DNA sequence: TGCAGCGTTTACAGGGGCACAGATACGCAGTATTTT. It codes for CSVYRGTDTQYF.

In this sample, this clonotype turned up a few times. The chain uses TRBV11-2 and TRBJ2-7; either TRBD1 or TRBD2 may supply D (6 bases each). Germline-derived CDR1 and CDR2 are SGHAT and FQNNGV. This CDR3 comprises 13 residues. Deletions cut 2 bases from V and 6 bases from J, with 11 bases between. CDR3 sequence reads: CASSLPGAIEQYF. In nucleotides, the CDR3 is TGTGCCAGCAGCTTACCGGGGGCAATCGAGCAGTACTTC.

This clonotype was counted a few times. This chain uses TRBV7-6 with TRBJ2-6, with D perhaps matching TRBD1 or TRBD2 (5 bases each). V lost 1 base and J lost 2, with 12 bases in between. CDR3 length: 17 residues. Germline CDR1 reads SGHVS; CDR2 reads FNYEAQ. The CDR3 sequence is CASSLGGFFPGANVLTF. CDR3 nucleotides: TGTGCCAGCAGCTTAGGGGGGTTTTTTCCTGGGGCCAACGTCCTGACTTTC. Complete variable domain (other parts from reference TRBV7-6 and TRBJ2-6): GAGVSQSPRYKVTKRGQDVALRCDPISGHVSLYWYRQALGQGPEFLTYFNYEAQQDKSGLPNDRFSAERPEGSISTLTIQRTEQRDSAMYRCASSLGGFFPGANVLTFGAGSRLTVL.

The chain employs TRBV9 and TRBJ2-1, with 13 positions matching TRBD2. This CDR3 region has 17 residues. CDR1 and CDR2 (germline): SGDLS, YYNGEE. Unmatched junction bases numbered 5, after V lost 0 bases and J lost 5 bases. The DNA of the CDR3 is TGTGCCAGCAGCGTAGAACTTGGGACTAGCGGGAACAATGAGCAGTTCTTC. It encodes CASSVELGTSGNNEQFF.

This clonotype is a singleton in its sample. The chain employs TRBV24-1 and TRBJ2-7; 8 bases are a match to TRBD2. The CDR3 contains 14 residues. Germline V lookup: CDR1 KGHDR, CDR2 SFDVKD. After removal of 3 bases from V and 9 bases from J, the junction contained 9 bases not matched to a gene. CDR3 sequence: CATSDPGLEDVQYF. The CDR3 DNA sequence: TGTGCCACCAGTGATCCGGGACTAGAGGACGTGCAGTACTTC.

The V call is TRBV20-1, the J call TRBJ2-3; no clear D. CDR1 is DFQATT and CDR2 is SNEGSKA in the germline V gene (reference sequence). This CDR3 is 13 amino acids long. Trimming took 5 bases from V and 1 from J, leaving 10 bases between them. Here the CDR3 DNA reads TGCAGTGCTGAACATGGAGGCACAGATACGCAGTATTTT. Translating it yields CSAEHGGTDTQYF.

This clonotype was observed a handful of times. The chain joins TRBV28 to TRBJ2-1, with 7 positions matching TRBD2. V lost 2 bases to trimming and J lost 9 bases; unmatched junction nucleotides: 4. The CDR3 sequence is 13 residues long. From germline, CDR1 is MDHEN and CDR2 SYDVKM. The chain's CDR3 is CASSLKLASEQFF. The DNA for the CDR3 is TGTGCCAGCAGTTTAAAACTAGCGTCTGAGCAGTTCTTC.

This sequence joins TRBV24-1 and TRBJ2-5, with D perhaps TRBD2 (5 bases). Germline-derived CDR1 and CDR2 are KGHDR and SFDVKD. This CDR3 region has 15 residues. V lost 1 base to trimming and J lost 1 base, with 9 bases between them. The CDR3 DNA reads TGTGCCACCAGTGATTTCGGCGGAGGCCAAGAGACCCAGTACTTC. As protein: CATSDFGGGQETQYF.

This clonotype has more than one count but fewer than ten. V usage is TRBV18 and J usage is TRBJ2-7; TRBD2 aligns across 9 bases. V lost 3 bases and J lost 5; bases outside the gene matches: 2. This CDR3 comprises 13 residues. Germline V gives CDR1 KGHSH, CDR2 LQKENI. CDR3 DNA: TGTGCCAGCTCACCCGCTAGCGGGAACGAGCAGTACTTC. Amino acid sequence: CASSPASGNEQYF.

This clonotype was seen just once. The chain carries TRBV12-3 or TRBV12-4 and TRBJ2-1; 14 nucleotides agree with TRBD2. This CDR3 comprises 18 residues. V trimming: 7 bases; J trimming: 4 bases; junction bases outside the gene matches: 12. In DNA form, the CDR3 reads TGTGCCAGCACCGCATACCGACTAGCGGGAGGGGGGTACAATGAGCAGTTCTTC. Translated, it gives CASTAYRLAGGGYNEQFF.

This clonotype has only a few counts. CDR3 bases: TGTGCCATCAAAACCTCAGGGGGCTACTACGAGCAGTACTTC. This sequence encodes CAIKTSGGYYEQYF. This chain joins TRBV28 and TRBJ2-7, with 8 bases identical to TRBD1. Per germline, CDR1 MDHEN and CDR2 SYDVKM. The length of the CDR3 is 14 residues. Trimming at V came to 10 bases and at J to 3 bases, leaving 11 bases not matched to a gene.

The rearrangement links TRBV7-2 to TRBJ2-2; D unresolved. The CDR3 is made up of 14 amino acids. V lost 3 bases and J 6 bases, leaving 11 bases between the germline ends. Germline V gene sequence: CDR1 SGHTA, CDR2 FQGNSA. CDR3 loop: CASSLQLLPGELFF. The CDR3 nucleotides read TGTGCCAGCAGCTTGCAGCTCCTCCCCGGGGAGCTGTTTTTT.

At least ten counts were recorded for this clonotype. V gene TRBV29-1 combines with J gene TRBJ2-2; no clear D. This CDR3 has 11 amino acids. Trimming stripped 7 bases from V and 7 bases from J, with 10 bases between. Germline-derived CDR1 and CDR2 are SQVTM and ANQGSEA. In DNA form, the CDR3 reads TGCAGCGCCCGCGGACGCGGGGAGCTGTTTTTT. Translating gives CSARGRGELFF.

This chain connects TRBV5-1 to TRBJ2-7; maybe TRBD1 (6 bases). V was trimmed by 3 bases and J by 3 bases, leaving 19 bases between them. The CDR3 contains 16 residues. CDR1 and CDR2 (germline): SGHRS, YFSETQ. DNA of the CDR3: TGCGCCAGCAGCTGGGGGTGGGGGCCCCATGGCTACGAGCAGTACTTC. Residues: CASSWGWGPHGYEQYF.

This rearrangement joins TRBV12-3 or TRBV12-4 to TRBJ1-6; D unclear. This CDR3 has 14 residues. V shed 3 bases and J shed 6 bases, with 9 bases lying between them. In DNA, the CDR3 is TGTGCCAGCAGTTTTTCTCGGGTTAATTCACCCCTCCACTTT. Protein: CASSFSRVNSPLHF.

This clonotype came up a few times. The junction departs from germline at one end; a sequencing error may be responsible. CDR3 sequence (DNA): TGTGCCAGCAGTACCTACAGGGGGCAGAACTTC. This gives the protein CASSTYRGQNF. The V and J genes are TRBV2 and TRBJ2-7; 9 bases fit TRBD1. This CDR3 comprises 11 residues. Germline V gene lookup returns CDR1 SNHLY and CDR2 FYNNEI.

This clonotype was detected a few times. The rearrangement uses TRBV7-2 and TRBJ2-5; D may correspond to TRBD1 or TRBD2 (6 bases each). Germline assignment: CDR1 SGHTA and CDR2 FQGNSA. V was pared by 4 bases and J by 2 bases, with 17 bases between. The CDR3 is 16 amino acids. The CDR3, as DNA: TGTGCCAGCAGCTCTAGTTTTACAGGGAGGCAAGAGACCCAGTACTTC. It encodes CASSSSFTGRQETQYF.

This chain connects TRBV7-9 to TRBJ2-3; possibly TRBD2 for D (5 bases). This CDR3 is built from 16 residues. The germline V gene has CDR1 SEHNR and CDR2 FQNEAQ (reference sequence). V dropped 5 bases and J dropped 4 bases, with 19 bases sitting between them. CDR3 DNA sequence: TGTGCCAGCAGCCGCCGGTATGGAGCGGATTCAGATACGCAGTATTTT. The encoded protein is CASSRRYGADSDTQYF.